Sequencing of this TCR beta chain was carried out in a study of blood T cell repertoires in COVID-19 (dated by TCRdb to 2018 to 2020). Regarding the complete study: Collaborator samples came from the United States, Italy and Spain and covered acute and convalescent phases of COVID-19. The prospective study material was composed of cDNA or gDNA derived from T cells, B-cell-depleted T cells, or PBMCs. Subjects who had been exposed to COVID-19, were actively infected with it, or had recovered from it provided the deeply sampled blood TCRbeta repertoires that made up the dataset. The repertoires were made available in a free public database intended to serve as a resource for research on the immune response to SARS-CoV-2. The samples were drawn from two sources: the first 160 participants of the ongoing ImmuneRACE study, and 1,200 or so subjects contributed by 6 global collaborators. Nearly every sample came with metadata listing a de-identified subject ID, COVID-19 status, age in years and sex. Where available, HLA class I and class II types were taken from metadata supplied by the sample provider and were not determined by assay-based typing.

Whole blood was collected in K2EDTA tubes by collaborating institutions according to the institutions' own protocols. For TCRbeta analysis, collaborators shipped samples in one of three forms: frozen whole blood, isolated PBMCs, or DNA extracted from either of those sample types. The immunoSEQ Assay, a bias-controlled multiplex PCR, was used to amplify TCRbeta CDR3 regions from genomic DNA. As for how the authors treated the data: Nucleated cell counts per sample were estimated from amplification of reference gene primers within the assay. Sequence reads were collapsed and filtered to measure the absolute abundance of every unique TCRbeta CDR3 rearrangement. For each sample, productive Simpson clonality was calculated as the square root of Simpson's diversity index across productive rearrangements. This is the immuneACCESS table as TCRdb keeps it, with only in-frame sequences that have V and J called. A part of the clones is gone; compared with another copy, unresolved V genes explain less than half, and the rest is unexplained. V, J and clone size are taken as reported in that table, and D and trimming were inferred from the DNA itself. A total of 65,000 or so clones appear in this sample, nearly 80% of them only once. The ten top clones hold roughly 25% of the sample.

What the work shows at the level of the full study, not this receptor alone: The quantity of clinical and demographic metadata differed by source and by participant and was supplied without curation.

Including cysteine and phenylalanine, the CDR3 has 13 amino acids. The CDR3 DNA has 39 bases and is translated from base 1. Trimming leaves V shorter by 10 bases and J shorter by 6 bases, with the junction holding 10 bases beyond the gene matches. CDR1 is given as SNHLY and CDR2 as FYNNEI, both from the germline V gene. On this clone: Its antigen remains unidentified. One base away there is no much larger clone; base qualities are not given.

The receptor's source is a human donor in a cohort sampled during active COVID-19. Input material: peripheral blood. The rearranged segments are TRBV2 and TRBJ2-7; the junction holds 9 bases that match TRBD2. In nucleotides, the sequence is TGTGCCACGACGGGACTAGCAAGAGGCGAGCAGTACTTC. It translates as CATTGLARGEQYF.